This T cell receptor (beta chain) is from a study of post-analysis software for immune sequencing data. Study-level information: Clinical courses comprised relapsing-remitting, secondary progressive and progressive-relapsing multiple sclerosis.

cDNA libraries of TCR beta carried unique molecular identifiers. Researchers reported roughly 0.5 million cDNA molecules coming from about 0.98 to 11 million T cells. TCRdb re-called the PCR reads with MiXCR, one entry per CDR3 protein. The sample holds hundreds of thousands of distinct CDR3 sequences, around 64% seen once. About this clonotype: The antigen remains unidentified.

General study points: Comparison with controls showed significantly lower normalized Chao1 diversity in multiple sclerosis patients.

Sequencing was carried out using blood. The sequence came from a girl aged 2 to 10 with multiple sclerosis.

DNA of the CDR3: TGTGCCAGCAGCGTTGACCCGGGGGCGCCTGAAGCTTTCTTT. This translates into CASSVDPGAPEAFF. The chain is built from TRBV7-8 and TRBJ1-1, with D perhaps TRBD1 (6 bases). Germline CDR1 SGHVS, CDR2 FQNEAQ. The CDR3 runs to 14 residues. V was cut by 5 bases and J by 6 bases, with 16 bases left in between.